These T cell receptor beta chains were read from a single sample in a study of shared clonotypes between healthy human individuals. Data came from immunoSEQ multiplex PCR; TCRdb stores just in-frame clones and leaves some out. The sample lists about 1 million clones; about 74% were seen once. Input material: memory CD4+ T cells sorted from blood. These receptors originate from a man aged 18 to 35 in good health. CDR3s include the opening cysteine and the closing phenylalanine or tryptophan. Fields, in order: D gene, CDR3 length, J gene, V gene, clone size, CDR3 DNA, CDR3 protein. A D gene is named only where the DNA matches it firmly. Size is omitted from some rows. Given values are once, few, many or a class for expanded clones.

-,11,TRBJ2-7,TRBV6-5,-,TGTGCCAGCAGTACCCCGACTGAGCAGTACTTC,CASSTPTEQYF
-,15,TRBJ1-4,TRBV30,-,TGTGCCTGCCTGGGCGCGCGGGGGCAAGAGGAAAAACTGTTTTTT,CACLGARGQEEKLFF
TRBD1,17,TRBJ1-2,TRBV29-1,-,TGCAGCGTCTCATTTACCCCGCGGGACAGGGATAACTATGGCTACACCTTC,CSVSFTPRDRDNYGYTF
-,13,TRBJ2-7,TRBV27,-,TGTGCCAGCAGTCCTCGATCGGAGAGGGAGCAGTACTTC,CASSPRSEREQYF
-,13,TRBJ1-5,TRBV7-9,-,TGTGCCAGCAGCCCGAATAGCAATCAGCCCCAGCATTTT,CASSPNSNQPQHF
-,11,TRBJ2-1,TRBV18,-,TGTGCCAGCTCACCGGACAGAGAGCAGTTCTTC,CASSPDREQFF
-,16,TRBJ1-4,TRBV5-4,-,TGTGCCAGCAGCTCTACGGGAGAGGGGAGTAATGAAAAACTGTTTTTT,CASSSTGEGSNEKLFF
-,15,TRBJ1-3,TRBV5-8,many,TGTGCCAGCAGTTTTCCAGGGTACTCTGGAAACACCATATATTTT,CASSFPGYSGNTIYF
TRBD2,17,TRBJ2-1,TRBV5-4,-,TGTGCCAGCAGGAAGACTAGCGGGAGGGGGTCCTACAATGAGCAGTTCTTC,CASRKTSGRGSYNEQFF
-,10,TRBJ2-4,TRBV6-6,-,TGTGCCAGCAGTTCCGACATTCAGTACTTC,CASSSDIQYF
-,12,TRBJ1-1,TRBV30,-,TGTGCCTGGAGTGGGGGGAACACTGAAGCTTTCTTT,CAWSGGNTEAFF
TRBD2,16,TRBJ2-7,TRBV5-1,-,TGCGCCAGCAGCGCCCAACTAGCGGCCATCGGCTACGAGCAGTACTTC,CASSAQLAAIGYEQYF
-,14,TRBJ2-2,TRBV5-1,-,TGCGCCACTAAGGGGCTACCGAACACCGGGGAGCTGTTTTTT,CATKGLPNTGELFF
-,15,TRBJ1-1,TRBV7-9,once,TGTGCCAGCAGCTTAGCGCTTGCAGGGAACACTGAAGCTTTCTTT,CASSLALAGNTEAFF
-,15,TRBJ2-5,TRBV7-9,-,TGTGCCAGCAGCTTATTAAGACCCCAAGGGGAGACCCAGTACTTC,CASSLLRPQGETQYF
TRBD2,18,TRBJ2-3,TRBV4-1,-,TGCGCCAGCAGCCAAGCCCAGACTAGCGGACATCACACAGATACGCAGTATTTT,CASSQAQTSGHHTDTQYF
-,15,TRBJ2-5,TRBV6-1,-,TGTGCCAGCACAAAACAGGGTCGTACGACAGAGACCCAGTACTTC,CASTKQGRTTETQYF
-,14,TRBJ1-1,TRBV30,few,TGTGCCTGGAGTTCAACAGGGATGGGTGCTGAAGCTTTCTTT,CAWSSTGMGAEAFF
-,15,TRBJ2-1,TRBV6-1,-,TGTGCCAGCAGTGAAGGCAGAGGCTCCTACAATGAGCAGTTCTTC,CASSEGRGSYNEQFF